The 9 T cell receptor beta chains below come from one sample, sequenced in a study of T cell changes during pregnancy in multiple sclerosis. Here immunoSEQ multiplex PCR was the method, and the copy in TCRdb shows in-frame clones only, minus some. Of tens of thousands of clones in the sample, 80% to 95% were seen once. Here the sequenced sample was peripheral blood, taken after pregnancy. These receptors came from a female donor with multiple sclerosis, enrolled in a pregnancy study.

This clone was recorded a few times. The V call is TRBV7-3, the J call TRBJ1-2; no definite D call. The CDR3 length is 13 residues. Germline V lookup: CDR1 SGHTA, CDR2 FQGTGA. V lost 5 bases and J 4 bases, leaving 11 bases between the germline ends. In DNA form, the CDR3 reads TGTGCCAGCAGCCTTGTTCGAGGCTATGGCTACACCTTC. It specifies CASSLVRGYGYTF.

The chain couples TRBV5-1 to TRBJ1-5; 7 nucleotides match TRBD1. The CDR3 has 13 residues. Losses at the gene ends were 1 base for V and 8 bases for J; bases not matched to a gene: 3. Germline lookup yields CDR1 SGHRS and CDR2 YFSETQ. The CDR3 DNA sequence: TGCGCCAGCAGCTTGAGGCAGGGGGAGCCCCAGCATTTT. Encoded protein: CASSLRQGEPQHF.

The V gene is TRBV5-6, the J gene TRBJ1-2; 8 nucleotides agree with TRBD1. V gave up 3 bases and J gave up 1 base; unmatched junction bases: 11. This CDR3 has 17 amino acids. The germline V gene has CDR1 SGHDT and CDR2 YYEEEE. In DNA, the CDR3 is TGTGCCAGCAGCTCCACCCCGACAGGGGCGATTAACTATGGCTACACCTTC. It is translated as CASSSTPTGAINYGYTF.

This chain links TRBV9 with TRBJ2-5; TRBD2 agrees at 8 bases. CDR3 length equals 17 residues. J was trimmed by 1 base and V by 0 bases; bases with no gene match: 8. Germline-derived CDR1 and CDR2 are SGDLS and YYNGEE. Written as DNA, the CDR3 is TGTGCCAGCAGCGTAGGGGGGGGTACTAGCGGCCAAGAGACCCAGTACTTC. Protein sequence: CASSVGGGTSGQETQYF.

The chain carries TRBV5-1 and TRBJ2-5; 8 bases are a match to TRBD2. V lost 3 bases and J lost 5; bases outside the gene matches: 3. Germline lookup yields CDR1 SGHRS and CDR2 YFSETQ. CDR3 size: 13 residues. The CDR3 nucleotides are TGCGCCAGCAGCTCCGGGGGGGGTGAGACCCAGTACTTC. Residues: CASSSGGGETQYF.

This chain uses TRBV9 with TRBJ1-2; no clear D gene. The V gene's germline CDR1 is SGDLS and CDR2 YYNGEE. The V end was cut by 2 bases, the J end by 1 base, with 9 bases between. The CDR3 extends over 14 amino acids. The CDR3 protein is CASSVDQDNYGYTF. As DNA, the CDR3 is TGTGCCAGCAGCGTCGACCAGGATAACTATGGCTACACCTTC.

This clone has only one observation. The chain links TRBV7-8 to TRBJ1-1; 7 bases line up with TRBD1. CDR3 length equals 14 residues. Per the germline V gene, CDR1 is SGHVS and CDR2 is FQNEAQ. Trimming at V came to 2 bases and at J to 5 bases, leaving 5 bases not matched to a gene. For the CDR3, the DNA is TGTGCCAGCAGCTTAAGACAGGGTCTTACTGAAGCTTTCTTT. Translated, it gives CASSLRQGLTEAFF.

The chain recombines TRBV15 with TRBJ1-4; D unresolved. The CDR3 contains 11 residues. The germline gives CDR1 LNHNV, CDR2 YYDKDF (reference sequence). Trimming shortened V by 6 bases and J by 5 bases, and 4 bases separated the two germline ends. CDR3 nucleotide sequence: TGTGCCACCAGACTAAATGAAAAACTGTTTTTT. This sequence encodes CATRLNEKLFF.

The chain recombines TRBV30 with TRBJ2-3, with D possibly being TRBD1 (6 bases). The CDR3 contains 15 residues. Trimming left V 8 bases short and J 1 base short, with 19 bases between. The V gene's germline CDR1 is GTSNPN and CDR2 SVGIG (reference sequence). CDR3: CAGRGGISGTDTQYF. CDR3 sequence (DNA): TGTGCCGGACGAGGGGGTATCTCTGGCACAGATACGCAGTATTTT.